The next 18 T cell receptor beta chains were all read from a single sample in a study of control samples from healthy donors and cancer patients. Repertoires were generated with immunoSEQ multiplex PCR, while TCRdb's copy carries only in-frame clones and drops some. The sample lists 120,000 to 150,000 clones; roughly 93% were seen once. Sequenced sample: blood. The receptor set was obtained from a man aged 18 to 30 in good health.

The chain links TRBV2 to TRBJ2-5, with 9 bases that match TRBD1. Trimming at V came to 6 bases and at J to 6 bases, leaving 14 bases not matched to a gene. Germline V lookup: CDR1 SNHLY, CDR2 FYNNEI. The CDR3 consists of 16 residues. CDR3 in amino acids: CASRRTGELHKKTQYF. CDR3 sequence (DNA): TGTGCCAGCAGACGGACAGGGGAGTTACACAAAAAGACCCAGTACTTC.

The chain uses TRBV29-1 and TRBJ1-2, with a possible D match to TRBD1 (5 bases). CDR1 and CDR2 (germline): SQVTM, ANQGSEA. This CDR3 has 15 residues. The V gene lost 0 bases and the J gene lost 4 bases, with 15 bases spanning the gap. CDR3 protein: CSVEDARGSPYGYTF. For the CDR3, the DNA is TGCAGCGTTGAAGATGCGAGGGGCAGCCCCTATGGCTACACCTTC.

This chain uses TRBV19 with TRBJ2-7, with D perhaps matching TRBD2 (5 bases). This CDR3 has 14 residues. Trimming cost V 3 bases and J 3 bases, with 12 bases left between them. Germline V gene data show CDR1 as LNHDA and CDR2 as SQIVND (reference sequence). The CDR3 region is CASSMPGDHYEQYF. In nucleotides, the CDR3 is TGTGCCAGTAGTATGCCCGGGGATCACTACGAGCAGTACTTC.

This clone was seen only once. This chain connects TRBV2 to TRBJ1-5; D gene unclear. CDR1 and CDR2 from the germline V gene are SNHLY and FYNNEI. The V gene lost 3 bases and the J gene lost 7 bases, with 7 bases spanning the gap. This CDR3 has 12 residues. The DNA for the CDR3 is TGTGCCAGCAGTGATCAGAGACAGCCCCAGCATTTT. As protein: CASSDQRQPQHF.

This clone was counted only a few times. This rearrangement joins TRBV27 to TRBJ1-2; D remains unclear. V lost 8 bases and J 2 bases, leaving 9 bases between the germline ends. The CDR3 covers 12 residues. Germline assignment: CDR1 MNHEY and CDR2 SMNVEV (reference sequence). The CDR3 loop is CASSPENYGYTF. For the CDR3, the DNA is TGTGCCAGCTCCCCTGAGAACTATGGCTACACCTTC.

The rearrangement links TRBV11-2 to TRBJ2-5; 8 bases agree with TRBD2. In germline, CDR1 is SGHAT, CDR2 FQNNGV. This CDR3 contains 16 residues. Unmatched junction bases numbered 8, after V lost 1 base and J lost 4 bases. The CDR3 DNA follows: TGTGCCAGCAGCTTAGTTCCGGGAGGGGCAGGAGAGACCCAGTACTTC. Translating it yields CASSLVPGGAGETQYF.

The chain is built from TRBV7-2 and TRBJ1-1; 7 bases are a match to TRBD1. With V trimmed by 2 bases and J by 3 bases, 0 bases remained unmatched. CDR1 and CDR2 from the germline V gene are SGHTA and FQGNSA. The CDR3 sequence is 13 residues long. The CDR3, as DNA: TGTGCCAGCAGCTTAACAGGGGACACTGAAGCTTTCTTT. Translated, it gives CASSLTGDTEAFF. The full variable domain, its missing parts supplied by reference TRBV7-2 and TRBJ1-1, is GAGVSQSPSNKVTEKGKDVELRCDPISGHTALYWYRQSLGQGLEFLIYFQGNSAPDKSGLPSDRFSAERTGGSVSTLTIQRTQQEDSAVYLCASSLTGDTEAFFGQGTRLTVV.

The CDR3 nucleotides are TGTGCCAGCAGTGAAGAGGGCGGGGAATATAGCAATCAGCCCCAGCATTTT. Its translation: CASSEEGGEYSNQPQHF. The chain combines TRBV2 with TRBJ1-5, with D unclear. Germline V gene sequence: CDR1 SNHLY, CDR2 FYNNEI. V gave up 1 base and J gave up 0 bases, with 13 bases separating them. The CDR3 runs to 17 residues.

V is TRBV24-1 and J is TRBJ2-3, with 9 positions matching TRBD1. CDR3 length equals 15 residues. The germline CDR1 and CDR2 sequences are KGHDR and SFDVKD. After removal of 4 bases from V and 6 bases from J, the junction contained 7 bases not matched to a gene. As DNA, the CDR3 is TGTGCCACCAGTGAGGGTCGGACAGGGGTGGATACGCAGTATTTT. Protein sequence: CATSEGRTGVDTQYF.

This clone was seen a single time. The V call is TRBV3-1 (or the pseudogene TRBV3-2), the J call TRBJ1-2; D remains ambiguous. CDR3 size: 12 residues. Germline V CDR1 and CDR2: LGHDT, YNNKEL (reference sequence). V shed 1 base and J shed 8 bases, with 8 bases lying between them. The DNA for the CDR3 is TGTGCCAGCAGCCAAGGGAGTAGGGGCTACACCTTC. Its protein is CASSQGSRGYTF.

This chain joins TRBV7-8 and TRBJ1-4; D is uncertain. The length of the CDR3 is 16 residues. Trimming removed 0 bases at V and 5 bases at J, with 13 bases between. CDR1 and CDR2 from the germline V gene are SGHVS and FQNEAQ. The CDR3, as DNA: TGTGCCAGCAGCTTAGCGCGGACCAAGATGAATGAAAAACTGTTTTTT. It yields the protein CASSLARTKMNEKLFF.

This sequence joins TRBV13 and TRBJ1-6, with 7 bases that match TRBD1. The V gene's germline CDR1 is PRHDT and CDR2 FYEKMQ (reference sequence). The CDR3 runs to 15 residues. Unmatched junction bases numbered 8, after V lost 5 bases and J lost 7 bases. The CDR3 here is CASSLGQSTNSPLHF. The CDR3 coding sequence is TGTGCCAGCAGCCTGGGACAGTCAACGAATTCACCCCTCCACTTT. Supplemented by reference TRBV13 and TRBJ1-6, the full variable domain reads AAGVIQSPRHLIKEKRETATLKCYPIPRHDTVYWYQQGPGQDPQFLISFYEKMQSDKGSIPDRFSAQQFSDYHSELNMSSLELGDSALYFCASSLGQSTNSPLHFGNGTRLTVT.

The chain couples TRBV29-1 to TRBJ1-1, with unresolved D. This CDR3 region has 11 residues. Germline values: CDR1 SQVTM, CDR2 ANQGSEA. V shed 4 bases and J shed 10 bases, with 13 bases lying between them. The CDR3 nucleotides read TGCAGCGTTGTTGCGTACAGTGGAGCTTTCTTT. This gives the protein CSVVAYSGAFF. Variable domain in full (rest from reference TRBV29-1 and TRBJ1-1): SAVISQKPSRDICQRGTSLTIQCQVDSQVTMMFWYRQQPGQSLTLIATANQGSEATYESGFVIDKFPISRPNLTFSTLTVSNMSPEDSSIYLCSVVAYSGAFFGQGTRLTVV.

The chain combines TRBV6-5 with TRBJ2-2; D unclear. Trimming cost V 5 bases and J 7 bases, with 17 bases left between them. Looked up from germline, CDR1 is MNHEY and CDR2 is SVGAGI. CDR3 size: 15 residues. CDR3 sequence: CASSTPGPRSGELFF. CDR3 DNA: TGTGCCAGCAGTACCCCCGGACCCCGCAGCGGGGAGCTGTTTTTT.

The rearrangement joins TRBV6-6 to TRBJ1-2; D is unresolved. The CDR3 length is 14 residues. V lost 6 bases, J lost 4 bases, and 15 bases lay in between. Germline CDR1 MNHNY, CDR2 SVGAGI (reference sequence). The CDR3 protein is CASRLTDSFYGYTF. The CDR3, as DNA: TGTGCCAGCAGATTGACTGATTCCTTCTATGGCTACACCTTC.

The rearrangement uses TRBV5-1 and TRBJ2-7; TRBD2 matches at 7 bases. The V and J ends lost 3 bases and 3 bases, in that order; junction bases with no gene match: 9. This CDR3 has 15 residues. Germline CDR1 is SGHRS and CDR2 is YFSETQ. CDR3 coding DNA: TGCGCCAGCAGCTGGGAGGGGAACCGTTACTACGAGCAGTACTTC. This codes for CASSWEGNRYYEQYF. The whole variable domain, remainder taken from reference TRBV5-1 and TRBJ2-7, is KAGVTQTPRYLIKTRGQQVTLSCSPISGHRSVSWYQQTPGQGLQFLFEYFSETQRNKGNFPGRFSGRQFSNSRSEMNVSTLELGDSALYLCASSWEGNRYYEQYFGPGTRLTVT.

The V call is TRBV3-1 (or the pseudogene TRBV3-2), the J call TRBJ1-2; D is uncertain. Per the germline V gene, CDR1 is LGHDT and CDR2 is YNNKEL (reference sequence). V was cut by 0 bases and J by 2 bases, with 10 bases left in between. The CDR3 has 15 amino acids. The CDR3 nucleotides read TGTGCCAGCAGCCAAGATCCCGTGCAGAACTATGGCTACACCTTC. Encoded protein: CASSQDPVQNYGYTF.

The chain employs TRBV18 and TRBJ2-5, with D possibly matching TRBD2 (5 bases). CDR3 size: 13 residues. CDR1 KGHSH and CDR2 LQKENI come from the germline V gene. The V end lost 3 bases, the J end lost 1 base, and 6 bases lay between the germline ends. The CDR3 protein is CASSPGVQETQYF. The CDR3 DNA reads TGTGCCAGCTCACCCGGGGTCCAAGAGACCCAGTACTTC.